This T cell receptor (beta chain) was identified during a study of blood T cell repertoires in COVID-19. Study-wide context: Samples came from the United States, Italy and Spain, spanning acute and convalescent COVID-19. Sample material is recorded as cDNA or gDNA derived from T cells, B-cell-depleted T cells, or PBMCs.

There are a few counts of this clone. Libraries were prepared by immunoSEQ multiplex PCR; TCRdb keeps only in-frame clonotypes and omits some of them. The profile shows about 390,000 clones, approximately 90% of them singletons. All enrollees were about 18 to 100 years old and from fewer than 25 US areas. The sequencing input was PBMCs or T cells enriched from blood (not recorded which). This sequence was found in a woman aged 50 to 60 who had recovered from COVID-19.

In DNA form, the CDR3 reads TGTGCCAGCAGCACTAGCGAGTACACCGGGGAGCTGTTTTTT. It specifies CASSTSEYTGELFF. The genes are TRBV27 and TRBJ2-2; 7 nucleotides agree with TRBD2. The CDR3 covers 14 residues. Trimming removed 6 bases from V and 3 bases from J; junction bases left unmatched: 4. CDR1 is MNHEY, CDR2 SMNVEV, per germline (reference sequence).